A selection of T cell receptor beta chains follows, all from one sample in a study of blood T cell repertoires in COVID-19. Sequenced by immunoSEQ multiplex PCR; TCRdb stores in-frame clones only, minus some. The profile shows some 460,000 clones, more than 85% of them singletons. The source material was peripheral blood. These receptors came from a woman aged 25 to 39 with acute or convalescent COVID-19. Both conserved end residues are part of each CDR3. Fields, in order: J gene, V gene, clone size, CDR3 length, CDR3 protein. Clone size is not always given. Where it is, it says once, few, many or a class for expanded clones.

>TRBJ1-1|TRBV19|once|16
CASKVWAGGAYTEAFF
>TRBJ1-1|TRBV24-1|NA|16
CATSDSRQVSNTEAFF
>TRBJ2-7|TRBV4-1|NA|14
CASSQGAGADEQYF
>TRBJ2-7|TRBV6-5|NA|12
CARKKGGTEQYF
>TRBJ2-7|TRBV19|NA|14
CASSKRQGSYEQYF
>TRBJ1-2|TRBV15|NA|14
CATSRDPAGKGYTF
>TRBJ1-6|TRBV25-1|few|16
CASSDLLRASNSPLHF
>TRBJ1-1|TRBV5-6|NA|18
CASSLASIFSLGNTEAFF
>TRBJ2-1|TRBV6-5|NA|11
CASSYGTQQFF
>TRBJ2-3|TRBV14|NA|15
CASSSRDSLRDTQYF
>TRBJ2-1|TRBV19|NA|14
CASSDQDRGYEQFF
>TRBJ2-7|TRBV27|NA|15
CASSLSGRNSYEQYF
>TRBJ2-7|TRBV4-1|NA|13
CASSQGARYEQYF
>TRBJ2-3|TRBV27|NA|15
CASSLQRGAADTQYF
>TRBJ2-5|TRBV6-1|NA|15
CASSEAWVPGRTQYF
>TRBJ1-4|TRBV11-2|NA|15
CASSLVGTGGEKLFF
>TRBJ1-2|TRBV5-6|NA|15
CASSLLQVAGGGYTF
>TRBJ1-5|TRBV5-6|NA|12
CASSSGQGPQHF
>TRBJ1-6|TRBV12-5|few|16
CASGLPSSGLMSPLHF
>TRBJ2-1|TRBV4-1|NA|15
CASSPVAGGFDEQFF
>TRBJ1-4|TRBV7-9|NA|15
CASSLARDRVEKLFF
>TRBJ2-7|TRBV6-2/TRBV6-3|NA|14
CASSYSGTGLEQYF
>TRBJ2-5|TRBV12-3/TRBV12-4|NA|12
CASGTGRETQYF
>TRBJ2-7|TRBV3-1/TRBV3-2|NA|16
CASSQGPLGGSYEQYF
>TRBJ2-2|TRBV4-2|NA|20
CASSRNWASGGGRVTGELFF
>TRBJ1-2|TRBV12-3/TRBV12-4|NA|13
CASSARRGYGYTF
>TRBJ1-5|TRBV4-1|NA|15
CASSQEWAGYQPQHF
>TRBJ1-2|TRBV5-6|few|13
CASSPGTVYGYTF
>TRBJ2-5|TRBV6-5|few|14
CASSWTSGQETQYF
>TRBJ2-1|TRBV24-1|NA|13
CATVSRNHNEQFF
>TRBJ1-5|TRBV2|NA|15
CASKGGQGAEQPQHF
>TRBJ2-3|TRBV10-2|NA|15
CASLIGGAGTDTQYF
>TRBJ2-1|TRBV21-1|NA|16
CASSRLGHLVYNEQFF
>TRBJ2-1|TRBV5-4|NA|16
CASSSRKAGPLSEQFF
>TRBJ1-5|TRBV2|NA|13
CASSRTGNQPQHF
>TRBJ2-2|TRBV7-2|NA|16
CASSARRGANTGELFF
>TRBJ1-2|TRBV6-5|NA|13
CASRRDRAYGYTF
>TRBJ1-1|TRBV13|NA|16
CASSPKGRVRSTEAFF
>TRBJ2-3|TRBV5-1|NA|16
CASSLLEGGLTDTQYF
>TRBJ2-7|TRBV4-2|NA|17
CASSQGGVAQNHYEQYF
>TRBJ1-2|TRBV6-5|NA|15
CASSGDREGNYGYTF
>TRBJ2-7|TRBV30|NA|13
CAWSVGGSYEQYF
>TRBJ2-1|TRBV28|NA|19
CASSPLGQGPENSYNEQFF
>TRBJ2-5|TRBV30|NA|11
CAYTFQETQYF
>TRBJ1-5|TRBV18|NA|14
CASSPTGAIQPQHF